Reported below is one TCR beta chain. Its antigen is unknown. Qualities for individual bases were not recorded, and no much larger clone is one base off. The sample carries other DNA sequences with the same CDR3. Sequences SNHLY (CDR1) and FYNNEI (CDR2) are obtained from the germline V gene. The V end gives up 6 bases and the J end 0 bases, leaving 2 bases in the junction not matched to a gene. The CDR3 spans 14 residues, from the cysteine through the phenylalanine. Only CDR3 DNA is held: 42 bases, read in frame from base 1. This record comes from a study of cytomegalovirus exposure and HLA in healthy donors (dated by TCRdb to the late 2010s). A note on the overall study: An earlier analysis of more than 550 of the donors reported 276 Gb of sequence data and 95 million to 140 million unique TCR beta sequences obtained from roughly 180 million T cells. About 300 gigabases of sequencing data and around 85 million unique TCR sequences made up an early release that covered some 640 HLA-typed donors. The genetic ancestry cluster associated with self-reported Caucasian donors included 81% of the approximately 430 genotyped donors. The study was designed to test whether signatures of past pathogen exposure could be identified by cataloging public T cell receptors. The study used immunosequencing to profile the T cell repertoires of hundreds of subjects and linked those repertoires to cytomegalovirus serostatus. Besides the first cohort of around 670 subjects, a separate validation cohort made up of over a hundred different subjects was used. To predict cytomegalovirus infection status, the study combined high-throughput TCR immunosequencing, statistical association of individual TCRs with disease status, and machine learning. A later analysis re-analyzed previously published TCR beta repertoires from approximately 700 donors and added high-resolution HLA genotyping to study TCR occurrence patterns. Rather than using new phenotypic data, the later analysis identified candidate immune exposures from TCR beta sequences and from how often those sequences occurred across donors. In an earlier analysis of roughly 600 of the donors, high-throughput TCR beta sequencing was used to judge whether each TCR beta V gene segment behaved as functional or pseudogenic. Donor age, sex, ethnicity and CMV serostatus were compiled alongside the repertoire data. A later genetic analysis took genome-wide SNP genotypes for about three fifths of the 666 donors and used that subset as a discovery cohort. Every repertoire in the discovery cohort had been generated on one and the same sequencing platform. HLA typing covered class I and class II loci at four-digit resolution. The number of typed donors differed by locus: roughly 629-630 for A, B, C, DRB1 and DQB1; approximately 540 for DQA1; 606 for DPA1; and 400 to 480 for DPB1. Several DR-DQ haplotypes were handled as single units for association and clustering because linkage in the cohort was strong. Across around 400 genotyped donors of the cohort, an average of about 220,000 unique TCR beta nucleotide sequences per donor were sequenced, and roughly 18% of those sequences were non-productive.

Library preparation employed the immunoSEQ multiplex PCR assay. The multiplex PCR relied on a mix of 60 forward primers for TCR Vbeta segments and 13 reverse primers for TCR Jbeta segments. Amplification of the CDR3 region of rearranged TCR beta genes was performed with a multiplex PCR assay on genomic DNA. On the Illumina HiSeq System, the amplified TCR beta libraries were sequenced as 87-base-pair reads. Regarding the original processing steps: A later analysis counted about 76 million unique TCR beta chains across the 690 or so repertoires, and 10 million to 12 million of these chains were shared by at least two donors. To remove PCR and sequencing errors, raw reads were error-corrected and collapsed into unique sequences using a nearest-neighbor algorithm that merged closely related sequences. V, D and J gene segments were assigned by aligning CDR3 sequences to IMGT reference sequences. Each retained sequence needed at least a six-nucleotide match to both a V gene segment and a J gene segment. A rearrangement counted as productive if the CDR3 had no stop codons and remained in frame with V and J, and every other rearrangement counted as non-productive. Following IMGT convention, CDR3 was defined as the stretch from the second conserved V-encoded cysteine to the conserved J-encoded phenylalanine. The earlier analysis of around 640 of the donors excluded sequences that lacked an unambiguous match to a single V gene segment. An earlier analysis of a few hundred of the donors classified V segments as functional when productive rearrangements were above 56.7% and as segregating when the standard deviation between donors was above 5%. A statistical classification framework was built for diagnosing cytomegalovirus status from the catalog of TCR beta chain sequences. A later analysis assigned V and J genes by comparing TCR nucleotide sequences with IMGT/GENE-DB human TR gene sequences. Using the TCRdist pipeline, a later analysis assigned CDR3 sequences along with most-parsimonious VDJ recombination scenarios. In a later analysis, each TCR beta chain was defined by its CDR3 amino acid sequence together with its V-gene family, and reads without a unique V-gene family were excluded. A later analysis removed 550 to 650 highly shared, low-generation-probability nucleotide sequences to deal with suspected cross-contamination and a sequencing artifact. For each public chain, a later analysis derived a clonal expansion index from normalized ranks of inferred template counts within each repertoire. In a later analysis, generation probabilities were computed with a VDJ recombination model fitted to out-of-frame rearrangements, and the resulting probabilities were checked against IGoR. Hypergeometric tests were used in a later analysis to score TCR-TCR, TCR-HLA and TCR-CMV co-occurrence, with a repertoire-size bias correction applied to the TCR pairs. In a later analysis, false discovery rates were estimated by permuting HLA or CMV assignments 20 times. In a later analysis, co-occurring TCRs were grouped with DBSCAN, and TCRdist sequence similarity was added when clustering was performed within HLA-allele-positive subsets. Repertoires with fewer than 30,000 or more than 120,000 public chains were left out of co-occurrence clustering, as were four to six repertoires with anomalous nucleotide sharing. The clones in this table, taken by TCRdb from immuneACCESS, are in-frame only. Not every clone is retained; where verified, under half of the shortfall comes from an unresolved V gene, and the cause of the rest is unknown. D and trimming were read from the DNA, whereas the V and J calls and clone size are those reported in that table. Within this sample are about 140,000 clones, with roughly 78% of them counted one time only. In total, the top ten clones hold approximately 4.3% of the sample.

In total, more than 500 healthy bone marrow donors made up the cohort. At the time of sampling, all cohort members were nominally healthy, though unrecorded immune exposures were likely present. CMV serostatus was recorded as positive for roughly 300 and negative for about 50% of the roughly 670 cohort members, whereas no CMV serostatus was recorded for the donor in question. Each donor provided a peripheral blood sample, and peripheral blood mononuclear cells were used for TCR beta sequencing. Genomic DNA was extracted from the blood cell samples with the Qiagen DNeasy Blood Extraction Kit. General conclusions and limits of the study: Presence/absence analyses assumed roughly uniform sequencing depth across donors, an assumption that may not hold. Correlated functional status among segregating V segments might reflect linkage disequilibrium, but an unknown experimental factor could not be ruled out. Because HLA typing was missing for some donors at each locus, association tests included only the typed subset. In both the original and validation cohorts, the classifier was reported to diagnose cytomegalovirus status with high specificity and sensitivity. The study listed approximately 160 TCR beta chains as associated with cytomegalovirus. Some IMGT-functional V segments, including TRBV6-2 and TRBV6-3, could not be distinguished by the 87-base-pair reads and were therefore excluded. In an earlier analysis of some 540 of the donors, most TCR beta V segments appeared in productive rearrangements about 90% or about 30% of the time, broadly matching IMGT annotations. In a later analysis, HLA-associated TCR beta chains showed more clonal expansion and lower generation probabilities than non-associated chains that were equally common. For the cohort, immune exposure information was limited to CMV serostatus. The earlier analysis of around 600 of the donors excluded seventeen rarely observed V segments, including chromosome 9 orphons, because counts were too low. In a later analysis, TCR association rates were found to vary across HLA loci, with the most associated TCRs seen for DRB1 alleles and the fewest for HLA-C alleles. A later analysis reported that several top co-occurrence clusters appeared linked to parvovirus B19, influenza, CMV and Epstein-Barr virus. According to the authors, the approach could potentially be generalized to other disease states and immunological phenotypes. While some public TCRs were present in many individuals, most TCR sequences turned up only very rarely across donors. The cohort was sequenced for TCR beta chains only, and without alpha or paired-chain data the features that could be detected were limited. Compared with the roughly 710-donor mean, donors in an Asian-associated ancestry cluster had fewer N-insertions in productive TCRs, according to a later genetic analysis. A group of highly shared sequence variants was considered likely to be a technical artifact of the sequencing pipeline. A further reported finding was that TCR beta sequences accurately predicted the HLA-A and HLA-B alleles for most subjects in the first cohort. In a later analysis, some 17,000 TCR beta sequences were associated with specific HLA alleles at a false discovery rate of 0.05. A later analysis found that most CMV-associated TCR beta chains appeared HLA-restricted, with HLA associations seemingly driven largely by CMV exposure. An association between a missense DCLRE1C variant and V-gene and J-gene trimming of TCR beta chains was found in a later genetic analysis and replicated in an independent cohort. Three of the identified cytomegalovirus-associated TCR beta chains were confirmed in vitro to be specific for cytomegalovirus antigens. When HLA alleles, especially DR and DQ, strongly co-occurred, attributing TCR associations to individual alleles was difficult.

Here the chain combines TRBV2 and TRBJ1-5, and TRBD1 matches 7 of the central bases. The clonotype originates from a man aged 25 to 40 in good health. The sample taken for sequencing was PBMCs. The CDR3 corresponds to CASSDRDSNQPQHF. The DNA sequence is TGTGCCAGCAGCGACAGGGATAGCAATCAGCCCCAGCATTTT.